The present T cell receptor (beta chain) was sequenced within a study of T cell responses to AZD1222 COVID-19 vaccine. Notes on this clone: Its target is not known.

Study-level findings and limits: The CD4 TCRs associated with vaccination extended across spike and predominated at 160-218 and 743-854.

TCRdb's table, derived via immunoSEQ multiplex PCR, lists solely in-frame clones and lacks some. The data hold about 110,000 clones, with about 90% observed a single time. This CDR3 contains 13 residues. Trimming took off 2 bases at V and 4 bases at J, with 7 bases between the two ends. CDR1 and CDR2 from the germline V gene are MNHEY and SMNVEV (reference sequence). The source was peripheral blood, collected 28 days after the second AZD1222 dose. The gene calls are TRBV27 and TRBJ2-3; D unresolved. This clonotype was sampled from an adult who received the AZD1222 COVID-19 vaccine. CDR3 protein: CASSLRWSDTQYF. The CDR3 nucleotides read TGTGCCAGCAGTTTAAGGTGGTCAGATACGCAGTATTTT.